These T cell receptor beta chains were read from a single sample in a study of response to subunit inactivated influenza vaccine. TCRdb recomputed calls from the RT-PCR reads with MiXCR, one row per CDR3 protein. Of roughly 570,000 distinct CDR3 sequences detected, 14% appear once; the ten largest clones hold approximately 12%. Material: PBMCs from blood, obtained about 13 days after vaccination. These receptors all come from a man aged 45 to 65 who received an inactivated influenza vaccine. The CDR3 runs from the conserved cysteine through the conserved F or W. D genes are given only for firm matches. The size entry is marked missing in some rows and otherwise reads once, few, many or a size class.

v_gene	j_gene	abundance	d_gene	CDR3aa	CDR3nt
TRBV20-1	TRBJ2-3	few	-	CSAPRESTDTQYF	TGCAGTGCCCCAAGGGAGAGCACAGATACGCAGTATTTT
TRBV20-1	TRBJ2-5	few	TRBD2	CSAPIAGQLLETQYF	TGCAGTGCTCCCATAGCGGGCCAACTTCTAGAGACCCAGTACTTC
TRBV6-5	TRBJ2-1	-	-	CASSYYGGDNEQFF	TGTGCCAGCAGTTACTATGGAGGGGATAATGAGCAGTTCTTC
TRBV4-3	TRBJ1-1	-	-	CASSQELTPYTEAFF	TGCGCCAGCAGCCAAGAACTCACACCCTACACTGAAGCTTTCTTT
TRBV6-5	TRBJ2-7	-	-	CASSYTSGTQINEQYF	TGTGCCAGCAGTTACACCTCGGGGACCCAGATCAACGAGCAGTACTTC
TRBV12-3/TRBV12-4	TRBJ2-7	-	-	CASGKVRYEQYF	TGTGCCAGCGGAAAGGTCCGATACGAGCAGTACTTC
TRBV4-2	TRBJ2-5	-	-	CASSSPMETQYF	TGTGCCAGCAGTTCCCCGATGGAGACCCAGTACTTC
TRBV7-9	TRBJ2-1	few	TRBD2	CASRHLSGGDSYNEQFF	TGTGCCAGCAGACACCTTAGCGGGGGAGACTCCTACAATGAGCAGTTCTTC
TRBV5-1	TRBJ2-2	many	-	CASSLVGRTGELFF	TGCGCCAGCAGCTTGGTTGGAAGGACCGGGGAGCTGTTTTTT
TRBV28	TRBJ2-5	-	-	CASSPQGFQETQYF	TGTGCCAGCAGTCCACAGGGATTTCAAGAGACCCAGTACTTC
TRBV12-3/TRBV12-4	TRBJ1-5	few	-	CASRWDSNQPQHF	TGTGCCAGCAGGTGGGATTCAAATCAGCCCCAGCATTTT
TRBV27	TRBJ1-5	few	-	CASSPYSFHRGGGKPQHF	TGTGCCAGCAGTCCCTACTCCTTTCACCGGGGGGGTGGCAAGCCCCAGCATTTT